A selection of T cell receptor beta chains follows, all from one sample in a study of CD8 T cells in Susac syndrome. TCRdb re-called the immunoSEQ multiplex PCR reads through MiXCR, storing one row per CDR3 protein. Of over 100,000 distinct CDR3 sequences listed, about 93% are singletons. The sample was CD4+ T cells from PBMCs. These receptors were collected from a human donor in good health. Both conserved end residues are part of each CDR3. A D gene is named only where the DNA matches it firmly. Size values are once, few and many counts, or a class for expanded clones, and some rows have none.

abundance: few; j_gene: TRBJ2-7; d_gene: TRBD1; v_gene: TRBV4-1; CDR3aa: CASSRETGPSYEQYF; CDR3nt: TGCGCCAGCAGCCGCGAGACAGGGCCCTCCTACGAGCAGTACTTC
abundance: once; j_gene: TRBJ2-5; d_gene: TRBD1; v_gene: TRBV6-6; CDR3aa: CASSPQGMTSQETQYF; CDR3nt: TGTGCCAGCAGTCCACAGGGGATGACATCCCAAGAGACCCAGTACTTC
abundance: NA; j_gene: TRBJ1-2; d_gene: NA; v_gene: TRBV4-3; CDR3aa: CASSQAGVERYGYTF; CDR3nt: TGCGCCAGCAGCCAAGCGGGGGTGGAGAGGTATGGCTACACCTTC
abundance: NA; j_gene: TRBJ1-1; d_gene: NA; v_gene: TRBV5-4; CDR3aa: CAASGLNTEAFF; CDR3nt: TGTGCCGCATCGGGGCTGAACACTGAAGCTTTCTTT
abundance: NA; j_gene: TRBJ1-5; d_gene: NA; v_gene: TRBV3-1; CDR3aa: CASSQGTVINQPQHF; CDR3nt: TGTGCCAGCAGCCAAGGGACAGTCATCAATCAGCCCCAGCATTTT
abundance: NA; j_gene: TRBJ2-7; d_gene: NA; v_gene: TRBV20-1; CDR3aa: CSARVVGSQDEQYF; CDR3nt: TGCAGTGCTAGAGTGGTGGGGAGTCAGGACGAGCAGTACTTC
abundance: NA; j_gene: TRBJ2-2; d_gene: NA; v_gene: TRBV7-9; CDR3aa: CASTSYGEDWELFF; CDR3nt: TGTGCCAGCACCTCATATGGGGAGGACTGGGAGCTGTTTTTT
abundance: NA; j_gene: TRBJ2-5; d_gene: NA; v_gene: TRBV20-1; CDR3aa: CSVKVGETQHF; CDR3nt: TGCAGTGTAAAGGTGGGGGAGACCCAGCACTTC
abundance: few; j_gene: TRBJ1-5; d_gene: NA; v_gene: TRBV19; CDR3aa: CASSIAGGNQPQHF; CDR3nt: TGTGCCAGTAGTATCGCCGGGGGCAATCAGCCCCAGCATTTT
abundance: NA; j_gene: TRBJ1-1; d_gene: NA; v_gene: TRBV7-3; CDR3aa: CASSLQSGVNTEAFF; CDR3nt: TGTGCCAGCAGCTTACAGTCAGGAGTGAACACTGAAGCTTTCTTT
abundance: NA; j_gene: TRBJ2-7; d_gene: TRBD1; v_gene: TRBV2; CDR3aa: CATSMDRGHLAYEQYF; CDR3nt: TGTGCCACGTCAATGGACAGGGGGCACCTAGCCTACGAGCAGTACTTC
abundance: NA; j_gene: TRBJ2-2; d_gene: NA; v_gene: TRBV7-9; CDR3aa: CASSQAEAGELFF; CDR3nt: TGTGCCAGCAGCCAAGCCGAGGCCGGGGAGCTGTTTTTT
abundance: NA; j_gene: TRBJ2-7; d_gene: TRBD2; v_gene: TRBV20-1; CDR3aa: CSARDVGRSYEQYF; CDR3nt: TGCAGTGCTAGAGATGTCGGGAGGTCGTACGAGCAGTACTTC